This is a list of T cell receptor beta chains from one sample in a study of T cell responses to AZD1222 COVID-19 vaccine. The table came from immunoSEQ multiplex PCR; TCRdb's copy has only in-frame clones and leaves some out. The sample consists of around 110,000 clones, about nine tenths of them appearing once. Sequences were derived from peripheral blood, sampled 28 days after the second AZD1222 dose. Receptor source: an adult who received the AZD1222 COVID-19 vaccine. The CDR3 runs from the conserved cysteine through the conserved F or W. A D gene is named only where the DNA matches it firmly. The size field is filled for only some rows; it gives once, few, many or a size class.

.	TRBV6-5	TRBJ2-1	.	TGTGCCAGCAGTTACGATGTGTCCAGAATCAATGAGCAGTTCTTC	CASSYDVSRINEQFF
.	TRBV4-3	TRBJ2-7	.	TGCGCCAGCAGCCAACCCCCCGGAGGCCCCTACGAGCAGTACTTC	CASSQPPGGPYEQYF
.	TRBV6-5	TRBJ1-2	TRBD1	TGTGCCAGCAGTTACTTGGGACAGGGGACGAACTATGGCTACACCTTC	CASSYLGQGTNYGYTF
.	TRBV18	TRBJ2-2	.	TGTGCCAGCTCACCGTCGACAGGCGGGAGAATCGGGGAGCTGTTTTTT	CASSPSTGGRIGELFF
once	TRBV3-1/TRBV3-2	TRBJ2-1	.	TGTGCCAGCAGCCAAGATCGGGACCTAACTTTTCAGTTCTTC	CASSQDRDLTFQFF
.	TRBV10-3	TRBJ1-5	.	TGTGCCATCGCCGACAGAAATAGCAATCAGCCCCAGCATTTT	CAIADRNSNQPQHF
.	TRBV27	TRBJ1-5	.	TGTGCCAGCAGTCACACAGCCGATAGCAATCAGCCCCAGCATTTT	CASSHTADSNQPQHF
once	TRBV11-2	TRBJ2-5	.	TGTGCCAGCAGTTCCCGGGACTTCCAAGAGACCCAGTACTTC	CASSSRDFQETQYF
.	TRBV14	TRBJ1-3	.	TGTGCCAGCAGCCAAGTCCACTCTGGGGGAAACACCATATATTTT	CASSQVHSGGNTIYF
.	TRBV18	TRBJ1-6	.	TGTGCCAGCTCACCAGAGCAAGGCAGGGGCTCACCCCTCCACTTT	CASSPEQGRGSPLHF
.	TRBV6-1	TRBJ2-7	.	TGTGCCAGCAGTGACCCCTCGGACATTTCCTACGAGCAGTACTTC	CASSDPSDISYEQYF
.	TRBV19	TRBJ2-3	.	TGTGCCATCAGTCTAGACGGTGGCACAGATACGCAGTATTTT	CAISLDGGTDTQYF
few	TRBV7-6	TRBJ2-5	.	TGTGCCAGCAGCGCCAGCCCGACTAGTGAATCTTCGTGGGAGACCCAGTACTTC	CASSASPTSESSWETQYF
.	TRBV5-1	TRBJ2-5	TRBD1	TGCGCCAGCAGCCCCGCGGGACAGGGACAAGAGACCCAGTACTTC	CASSPAGQGQETQYF
.	TRBV25-1	TRBJ2-7	.	TGTGCCAGCAGTGTACACTCAGGGAGCGAGCAGTACTTC	CASSVHSGSEQYF
.	TRBV5-5	TRBJ2-3	.	TGTGCCAGCAGCCCCGCCTCGACAACGGATACGCAGTATTTT	CASSPASTTDTQYF
.	TRBV5-1	TRBJ1-1	.	TGCGCCAGCATAGCAGTTCTAGCTTTCTTT	CASIAVLAFF
.	TRBV7-9	TRBJ1-3	TRBD1	TGTGCCAGCAGCTTGGCGACAGGGAGAGCCACCATATATTTT	CASSLATGRATIYF
once	TRBV19	TRBJ2-2	.	TGTGCCAGTAGCCCGGGGGCGATCGGCACCGGGGAGCTGTTTTTT	CASSPGAIGTGELFF
.	TRBV9	TRBJ2-1	TRBD1	TGTGCCAGCAGCGTAGAAGGGGGCAGCTACAATGAGCAGTTCTTC	CASSVEGGSYNEQFF
.	TRBV14	TRBJ1-4	.	TGTGCCAGCAGCCAACCGGACCGGATCGAAAAACTGTTTTTT	CASSQPDRIEKLFF